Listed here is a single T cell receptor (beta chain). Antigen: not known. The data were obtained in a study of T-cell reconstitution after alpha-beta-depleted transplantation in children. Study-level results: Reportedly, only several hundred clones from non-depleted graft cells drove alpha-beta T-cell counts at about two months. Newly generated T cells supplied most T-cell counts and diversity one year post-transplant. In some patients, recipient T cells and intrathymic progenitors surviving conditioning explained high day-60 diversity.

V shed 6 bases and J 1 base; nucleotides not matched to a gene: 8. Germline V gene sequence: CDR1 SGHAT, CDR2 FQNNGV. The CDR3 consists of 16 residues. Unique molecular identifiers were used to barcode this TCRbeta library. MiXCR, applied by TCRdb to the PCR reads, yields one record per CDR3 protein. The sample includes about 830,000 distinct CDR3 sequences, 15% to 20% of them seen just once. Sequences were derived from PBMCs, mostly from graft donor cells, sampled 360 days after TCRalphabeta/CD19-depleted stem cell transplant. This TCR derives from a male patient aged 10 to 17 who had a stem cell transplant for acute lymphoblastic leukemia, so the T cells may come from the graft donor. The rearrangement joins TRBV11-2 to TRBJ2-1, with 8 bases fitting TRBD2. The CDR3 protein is CASSPGLAVSYNEQFF. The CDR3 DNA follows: TGTGCCAGCAGTCCCGGACTAGCCGTTTCCTACAATGAGCAGTTCTTC.